Reported below is one T cell receptor beta chain. Its target is not known. The CDR3 contains 15 residues. Germline V lookup: CDR1 MRHNA, CDR2 SNTAGT. Unmatched junction bases numbered 5, after V lost 7 bases and J lost 1 base. Ophthalmopathy cases met thresholds of Clinical Activity Score at least 3, NOSPECS grade at least 4 and duration under 3 months. Diagnoses used clinical symptoms, serum thyroxine and TRAb, thyroid ultrasound and orbital computed tomography. RNA transcripts yielded amplified TCR beta CDR3 regions. A set of HTBI primers served as the primers for a first-round RT-PCR of the TCR CDR3. TCRdb itself ran the multiplex PCR reads through MiXCR, one entry per CDR3 protein. The table lists 640,000 or so distinct CDR3 sequences, 11% to 15% of them singletons. These data are taken from a study of T cells in Graves' hyperthyroidism and ophthalmopathy. In the study overall: Upon initial diagnosis and before any treatment, peripheral blood was collected. Regarding the study as a whole: A 13 V-J model separated ophthalmopathy from stable hyperthyroidism.

Sequences were obtained from blood. The TCR sequence derives from a woman between 18 and 29 years old with Graves' ophthalmopathy. The chain employs TRBV6-4 and TRBJ2-2; 8 bases agree with TRBD1. In nucleotides, the CDR3 is TGTGCCAGCAAGACCACAGGGGGGAACACCGGGGAGCTGTTTTTT. This gives the protein CASKTTGGNTGELFF.